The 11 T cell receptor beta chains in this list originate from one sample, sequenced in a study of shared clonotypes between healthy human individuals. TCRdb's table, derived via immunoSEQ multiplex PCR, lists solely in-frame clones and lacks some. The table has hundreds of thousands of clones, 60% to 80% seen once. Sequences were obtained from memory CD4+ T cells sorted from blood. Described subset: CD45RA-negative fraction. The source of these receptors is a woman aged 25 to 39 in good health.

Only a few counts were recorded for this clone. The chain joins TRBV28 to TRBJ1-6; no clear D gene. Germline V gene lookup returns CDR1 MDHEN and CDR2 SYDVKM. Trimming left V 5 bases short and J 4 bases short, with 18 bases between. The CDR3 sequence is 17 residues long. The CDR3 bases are TGTGCCAGCAGTACCCCCAGCCTAGCCCTGTATAATTCACCCCTCCACTTT. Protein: CASSTPSLALYNSPLHF.

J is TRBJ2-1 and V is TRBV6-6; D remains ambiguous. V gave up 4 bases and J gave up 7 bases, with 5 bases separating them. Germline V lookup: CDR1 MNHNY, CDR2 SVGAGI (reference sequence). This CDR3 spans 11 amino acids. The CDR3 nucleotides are TGTGCCAGCAGTTCCCGGAATGAGCAGTTCTTC. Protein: CASSSRNEQFF.

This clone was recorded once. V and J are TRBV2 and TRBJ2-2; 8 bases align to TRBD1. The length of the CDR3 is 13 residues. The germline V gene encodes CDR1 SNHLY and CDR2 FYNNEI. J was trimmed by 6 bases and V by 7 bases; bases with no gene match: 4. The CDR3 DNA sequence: TGTGCCAGCACCCCAGGGGGCTCCGGGGAGCTGTTTTTT. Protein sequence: CASTPGGSGELFF.

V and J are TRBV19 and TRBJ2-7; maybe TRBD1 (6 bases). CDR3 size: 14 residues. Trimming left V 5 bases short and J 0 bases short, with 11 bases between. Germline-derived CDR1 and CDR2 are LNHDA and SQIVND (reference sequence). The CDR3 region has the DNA TGTGCCAGTAGTGTGACAGGTTTCTCCTACGAGCAGTACTTC. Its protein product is CASSVTGFSYEQYF.

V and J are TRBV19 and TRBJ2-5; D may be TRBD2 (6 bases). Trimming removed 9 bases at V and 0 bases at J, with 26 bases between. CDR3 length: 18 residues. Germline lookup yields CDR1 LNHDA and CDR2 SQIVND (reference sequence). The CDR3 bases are TGTGCCAGCAGGCCGCGGGGCTGGGCCAACCTTAACCAAGAGACCCAGTACTTC. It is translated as CASRPRGWANLNQETQYF.

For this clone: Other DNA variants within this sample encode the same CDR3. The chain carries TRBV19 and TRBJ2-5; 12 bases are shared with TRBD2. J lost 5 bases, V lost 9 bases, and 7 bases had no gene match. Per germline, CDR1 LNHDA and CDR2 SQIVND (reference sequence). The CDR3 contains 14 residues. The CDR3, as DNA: TGTGCCAGCTCGACTAGCGGGAGAGTGGAGACCCAGTACTTC. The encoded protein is CASSTSGRVETQYF. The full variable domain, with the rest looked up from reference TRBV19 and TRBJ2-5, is DGGITQSPKYLFRKEGQNVTLSCEQNLNHDAMYWYRQDPGQGLRLIYYSQIVNDFQKGDIAEGYSVSREKKESFPLTVTSAQKNPTAFYLCASSTSGRVETQYFGPGTRLLVL.

The CDR3 bases are TGCGCCAGCAAGGATACAGACATGAACACTGAAGCTTTCTTT. Amino acid sequence: CASKDTDMNTEAFF. V is TRBV5-1 and J is TRBJ1-1; D gene uncertain. This CDR3 comprises 14 residues. The V end was cut by 6 bases, the J end by 0 bases, with 12 bases between. CDR1 SGHRS and CDR2 YFSETQ come from the germline V gene.

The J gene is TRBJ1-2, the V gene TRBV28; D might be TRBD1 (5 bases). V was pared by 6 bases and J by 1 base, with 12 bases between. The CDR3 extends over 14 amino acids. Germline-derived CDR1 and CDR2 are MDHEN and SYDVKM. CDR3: CASRNQGFNYGYTF. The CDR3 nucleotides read TGTGCCAGCAGAAACCAGGGATTTAACTATGGCTACACCTTC.

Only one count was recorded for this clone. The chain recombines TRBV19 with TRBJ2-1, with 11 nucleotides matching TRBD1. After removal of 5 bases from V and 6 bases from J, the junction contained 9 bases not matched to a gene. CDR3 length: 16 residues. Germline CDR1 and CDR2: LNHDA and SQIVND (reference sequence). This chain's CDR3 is CASSWNPGQGGNEQFF. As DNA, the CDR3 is TGTGCCAGTAGTTGGAACCCGGGACAGGGGGGCAATGAGCAGTTCTTC. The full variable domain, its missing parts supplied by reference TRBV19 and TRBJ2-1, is DGGITQSPKYLFRKEGQNVTLSCEQNLNHDAMYWYRQDPGQGLRLIYYSQIVNDFQKGDIAEGYSVSREKKESFPLTVTSAQKNPTAFYLCASSWNPGQGGNEQFFGPGTRLTVL.

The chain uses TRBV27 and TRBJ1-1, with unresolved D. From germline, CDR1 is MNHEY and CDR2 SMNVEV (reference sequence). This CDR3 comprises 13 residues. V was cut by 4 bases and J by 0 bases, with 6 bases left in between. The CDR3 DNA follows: TGTGCCAGCAGTTGGAGCCTGAACACTGAAGCTTTCTTT. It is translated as CASSWSLNTEAFF.

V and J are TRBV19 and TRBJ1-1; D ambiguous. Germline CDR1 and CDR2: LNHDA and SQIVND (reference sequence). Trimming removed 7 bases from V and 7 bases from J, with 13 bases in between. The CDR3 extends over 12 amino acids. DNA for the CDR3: TGTGCCAGTACCCGGAGATATGGTGAAGCTTTCTTT. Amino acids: CASTRRYGEAFF.